These 5 T cell receptor beta chains were sequenced from one sample in a study of blood T cell repertoires in COVID-19. The method was immunoSEQ multiplex PCR; TCRdb's version includes in-frame clones alone and lacks a portion of them. In the table there are a few hundred thousand clones, approximately 90% of which are singletons. Sequenced input: PBMCs or T cells enriched from blood (not recorded which). These receptors all come from a man in his thirties or forties who had recovered from COVID-19.

This clone came up a few times. V gene TRBV5-3 combines with J gene TRBJ1-1; D gene uncertain. TRBV5-3 is annotated as an ORF whose role is uncertain. V was cut by 10 bases and J by 2 bases, with 18 bases left in between. The length of the CDR3 is 14 residues. The CDR3 is CALMLLGRNTEAFF. The DNA of the CDR3 is TGTGCCCTGATGCTTTTAGGGAGAAACACTGAAGCTTTCTTT.

The rearrangement uses TRBV10-1 and TRBJ2-7; D uncertain. There are 15 residues in the CDR3. Germline lookup yields CDR1 WNHNN and CDR2 SYGVQD (reference sequence). V shed 0 bases and J shed 1 base, with 10 bases lying between them. The CDR3, as DNA: TGCGCCAGCAGTGAGTCGAAAGAAGAGTCCTACGAGCAGTACTTC. Translating gives CASSESKEESYEQYF.

The V call is TRBV2, the J call TRBJ1-1, with D perhaps TRBD1 (5 bases). The V end lost 3 bases, the J end lost 9 bases, and 17 bases lay between the germline ends. CDR1 is SNHLY and CDR2 is FYNNEI in the germline V gene. This CDR3 contains 14 residues. The DNA for the CDR3 is TGTGCCAGCAGTGAGGAGGGGACCAACCCCCAAGCTTTCTTT. This codes for CASSEEGTNPQAFF.

The chain couples TRBV5-1 to TRBJ2-1; 13 bases match TRBD2. Looked up from germline, CDR1 is SGHRS and CDR2 is YFSETQ. The CDR3 is 15 residues long. V gave up 5 bases and J gave up 4 bases; unmatched junction bases: 3. DNA for the CDR3: TGCGCCAGCAGTTCGGGACTAGCGGGGTACAATGAGCAGTTCTTC. Translation: CASSSGLAGYNEQFF. Full variable domain (outside the CDR3, taken from reference TRBV5-1 and TRBJ2-1): KAGVTQTPRYLIKTRGQQVTLSCSPISGHRSVSWYQQTPGQGLQFLFEYFSETQRNKGNFPGRFSGRQFSNSRSEMNVSTLELGDSALYLCASSSGLAGYNEQFFGPGTRLTVL.

This rearrangement joins TRBV10-2 to TRBJ2-7; 7 bases fit TRBD1. CDR1 WSHSY and CDR2 SAAADI come from the germline V gene. J was trimmed by 4 bases and V by 8 bases; bases with no gene match: 5. The CDR3 totals 12 residues. CDR3 DNA: TGCGCCAGCCGACAGGGACCTTACGAGCAGTACTTC. Protein sequence: CASRQGPYEQYF.